Shown below are 2 T cell receptor beta chains from a single sample sequenced in a study of blood T cell repertoires in COVID-19. TCRdb's copy holds only in-frame clones and misses some; the assay was immunoSEQ multiplex PCR. The table lists more than 90,000 clones, approximately 81% of them singletons. Sequenced sample: peripheral blood. Every receptor here comes from a man aged 55 to 70 with acute or convalescent COVID-19.

The V call is TRBV20-1, the J call TRBJ2-5; D is unresolved. The germline V gene encodes CDR1 DFQATT and CDR2 SNEGSKA (reference sequence). The V end lost 4 bases, the J end lost 5 bases, and 8 bases lay between the germline ends. This CDR3 region has 11 residues. The CDR3 bases are TGCAGTGCTATACACGGGGAGACCCAGTACTTC. It encodes CSAIHGETQYF.

V is TRBV5-4 and J is TRBJ2-1; 10 bases map to TRBD2. J lost 0 bases, V lost 3 bases, and 9 bases had no gene match. This CDR3 has 18 amino acids. The germline V gene has CDR1 SGHNT and CDR2 YYREEE (reference sequence). The CDR3 reads CASSSKRAGGNSYNEQFF. The DNA of the CDR3 is TGTGCCAGCAGCTCGAAAAGAGCGGGGGGGAACTCCTACAATGAGCAGTTCTTC.